Listed below are T cell receptor delta chains from one sample, sequenced in a study of gamma-delta chains in newborns, infants, children. TCRdb re-processed the reads using CATT. The sample includes 5,400 or so delta-chain clones, about 18% seen only once; the top ten take 5.2%. What was sequenced was blood. Receptors were obtained from a child who was a newborn, infant or young child, either healthy, febrile or measles-vaccinated (not recorded which). The CDR3 runs from the conserved cysteine through the conserved F or W. The D gene is left open where the match is weak. Rows give clone size only sometimes, using once, few, many, or a class for an expanded clone.

TRDJ3 TRDD3 TRDV2 - 18 TGTGCCTGTGACACTTTACTGGGGGAAAACTGGGACACCCGACAGATGTTTTTC CACDTLLGENWDTRQMFF
TRDJ2 - TRDV2 few 17 TGTGCCTGTGACACCGTCGGGTGGGGGCGCTTGACAGCACAACTCTTCTTT CACDTVGWGRLTAQLFF
TRDJ1 - TRDV2 few 19 TGTGCCTGTGACACTATAGTTGGGGGCTCCTCTTCGAAGGGCGATAAGCTCATCTTT CACDTIVGGSSSKGDKLIF
TRDJ2 TRDD3 TRDV2 - 14 TGTGCCTGTGACGGACTGTGGGATACAGAACAACTCTTCTTT CACDGLWDTEQLFF
TRDJ3 TRDD3 TRDV2 few 19 TGTGCCTGTGACACCACTGGGGGATACGCGTCCTGGGACACCCGACAGATGTTTTTC CACDTTGGYASWDTRQMFF
TRDJ3 TRDD3 TRDV2 - 18 TGTGCCTGTGACCCGACTGGGGGTCTCTCCTGGGACACCCGACAGATGTTTTTC CACDPTGGLSWDTRQMFF
TRDJ3 TRDD3 TRDV2 few 19 TGTGCCTGTGACACCTTACTGGGGGATGAGACCTGGGACACCCGACAGATGTTTTTC CACDTLLGDETWDTRQMFF
TRDJ3 - TRDV2 few 18 TGTGCCTGTGACACCGTAGAGGTCTCCTCCTGGGACACCCGACAGATGTTTTTC CACDTVEVSSWDTRQMFF
TRDJ3 TRDD3 TRDV2 - 19 TGTGCCTGTGACAGTACTGGGGGTCCCCTGTCCTGGGACACCCGACAGATGTTTTTC CACDSTGGPLSWDTRQMFF
TRDJ1 - TRDV1 medium-sized 18 TGTGCTCTTGGGGAACCACGTGCCCACGTAGAGAACAACGATAAACTCATCTTT CALGEPRAHVENNDKLIF